The 10 T cell receptor beta chains below were found in one sample sequenced in a study of shared clonotypes between healthy human individuals. Sequenced by immunoSEQ multiplex PCR; TCRdb stores in-frame clones only, minus some. The table lists around 2.5 million clones, roughly 93% of them singletons. The sequenced sample was naive CD4+ T cells from PBMCs. As to subset: CD45RA+ positively selected. All receptors derive from a man aged 18 to 29 in good health. Some clones in this sample may be carry-over from other donors' samples.

The V gene is TRBV4-2, the J gene TRBJ2-6, with D unclear. Germline CDR1 reads LGHNA; CDR2 reads YNFKEQ. The CDR3 has 15 residues. V dropped 1 base and J dropped 0 bases, with 4 bases sitting between them. CDR3 in amino acids: CASSQGHSGANVLTF. CDR3 in DNA: TGTGCCAGCAGCCAAGGGCACTCTGGGGCCAACGTCCTGACTTTC.

A word on this clone: The sample carries other DNA sequences with the same CDR3. The chain recombines TRBV6-1 with TRBJ2-5; D call uncertain. The germline V gene encodes CDR1 MNHNS and CDR2 SASEGT. Trimming took 8 bases from V and 1 from J, leaving 11 bases between them. The CDR3 length is 13 residues. CDR3 residues: CASSGGSQETQYF. The CDR3, as DNA: TGTGCCAGCTCTGGCGGAAGCCAAGAGACCCAGTACTTC.

This chain links TRBV5-1 with TRBJ1-1; 11 nucleotides line up with TRBD1. Looked up from germline, CDR1 is SGHRS and CDR2 is YFSETQ. Trimming removed 0 bases from V and 3 bases from J; junction bases left unmatched: 4. The CDR3 is 16 amino acids. CDR3 DNA: TGCGCCAGCAGCTTGGGGACAGGGGGCATTCACACTGAAGCTTTCTTT. Its protein is CASSLGTGGIHTEAFF. The complete variable domain, with remaining parts taken from reference TRBV5-1 and TRBJ1-1, reads KAGVTQTPRYLIKTRGQQVTLSCSPISGHRSVSWYQQTPGQGLQFLFEYFSETQRNKGNFPGRFSGRQFSNSRSEMNVSTLELGDSALYLCASSLGTGGIHTEAFFGQGTRLTVV.

As regards this clone: Other DNA sequences within the sample encode an identical CDR3. The CDR3 protein is CASGLSSGRASEQFF. CDR3 in DNA: TGTGCTAGTGGCCTCTCTAGCGGGAGGGCCAGTGAGCAGTTCTTC. The genes are TRBV12-5 and TRBJ2-1; 12 positions agree with TRBD2. The length of the CDR3 is 15 residues. The germline gives CDR1 LGHNT, CDR2 FRNRAP. V trimming: 6 bases; J trimming: 9 bases; junction bases outside the gene matches: 9.

The chain employs TRBV4-3 and TRBJ2-1, with a tentative D call TRBD1 (6 bases). V was trimmed by 1 base and J by 4 bases, leaving 14 bases between them. This CDR3 region has 16 residues. The germline CDR1 and CDR2 sequences are LGHNA and YSLEER. This chain's CDR3 is CASSQAGRGRYNEQFF. The CDR3 region has the DNA TGCGCCAGCAGCCAAGCGGGCAGGGGCAGATACAATGAGCAGTTCTTC.

This clone was detected once. The genes are TRBV27 and TRBJ2-1, with a possible D match to TRBD2 (5 bases). CDR1 and CDR2 (germline): MNHEY, SMNVEV (reference sequence). The CDR3 runs to 14 residues. Trimming removed 5 bases from V and 3 bases from J, with 11 bases in between. The CDR3 region is CASSRGRVYNEQFF. The CDR3 DNA reads TGTGCCAGCAGTCGGGGAAGGGTCTACAATGAGCAGTTCTTC.

The chain couples TRBV25-1 to TRBJ1-6, with 7 bases that match TRBD1. Germline lookup yields CDR1 MGHDK and CDR2 SYGVNS. The CDR3 consists of 17 residues. V was clipped by 1 base and J by 10 bases; unmatched bases: 13. This CDR3 reads CASSELQGRGSGSPLHF. CDR3 in DNA: TGTGCCAGCAGTGAATTACAGGGGCGTGGGTCGGGATCACCCCTCCACTTT.

The chain is built from TRBV28 and TRBJ2-3; 8 bases are a match to TRBD2. Germline CDR1 MDHEN, CDR2 SYDVKM. J lost 0 bases, V lost 2 bases, and 10 bases had no gene match. The CDR3 has 18 amino acids. This CDR3 reads CASSLGGHSGASTDTQYF. The CDR3 coding sequence is TGTGCCAGCAGTTTAGGCGGCCATAGCGGGGCTAGCACAGATACGCAGTATTTT. The full variable domain, rest sourced from reference TRBV28 and TRBJ2-3, is DVKVTQSSRYLVKRTGEKVFLECVQDMDHENMFWYRQDPGLGLRLIYFSYDVKMKEKGDIPEGYSVSREKKERFSLILESASTNQTSMYLCASSLGGHSGASTDTQYFGPGTRLTVL.

The rearrangement uses TRBV11-3 and TRBJ2-5; TRBD2 aligns across 9 bases. CDR3 length: 16 amino acids. V gave up 3 bases and J gave up 3 bases; unmatched junction bases: 8. Germline V gene sequence: CDR1 SGHNT, CDR2 YENEEA. The CDR3 protein is CASSFVQAGGKETQYF. The CDR3, as DNA: TGTGCCAGCAGCTTTGTCCAAGCGGGGGGAAAAGAGACCCAGTACTTC.

The chain links TRBV9 to TRBJ2-1; D may be TRBD1 or TRBD2 (6 bases each). Germline assignment: CDR1 SGDLS and CDR2 YYNGEE. V gave up 1 base and J gave up 2 bases, with 10 bases separating them. The CDR3 loop spans 15 amino acids. This chain's CDR3 is CASSVTGTAYNEQFF. DNA of the CDR3: TGTGCCAGCAGCGTAACAGGGACTGCCTACAATGAGCAGTTCTTC.